This T cell receptor beta chain originates from a study of blood T cells in healthy people across ages. Study-level findings and limits: Fewer expanded clones and more diversity marked long-lived versus aged donors.

A remark on this clonotype: The antigen is unknown.

V gave up 6 bases and J gave up 0 bases, with 14 bases separating them. This CDR3 region has 15 residues. Germline V gene data show CDR1 as MNHEY and CDR2 as SMNVEV (reference sequence). Then a second PCR, running roughly 7 to 11 cycles, was carried out with a sample-barcoded 5' primer and a J-beta primer mix. TCRdb processed the 5' RACE reads anew with MiXCR; each CDR3 protein has one entry. This sample has 1.5 million to 2 million distinct CDR3 sequences, with 49% found just once. The receptor was derived from a woman aged 40 to 50 in good health. Source material: blood. The rearrangement uses TRBV27 and TRBJ1-1; D unresolved. The DNA of the CDR3 is TGTGCCAGCAGGCCTCCACGGCGTTTGAACACTGAAGCTTTCTTT. This encodes CASRPPRRLNTEAFF.